The entry that follows covers one T cell receptor (beta chain) sequence. This entry belongs to a study of T-cell reconstitution after alpha-beta-depleted transplantation in children. The TCRbeta library was prepared with unique molecular identifiers. In TCRdb, the PCR reads were re-called with MiXCR into one record per CDR3 protein. This table holds around 93,000 distinct CDR3 sequences, 7.5% to 9.5% found once. The source of this sequence is a human donor who donated a stem cell graft to a child with congenital amegakaryocytic thrombocytopenia. The sample was PBMCs from the stem cell graft donor, taken from the stem cell graft.

This CDR3 reads CASSLGGGVGELFF. CDR3 nucleotides: TGCGCCAGCAGCTTGGGAGGAGGCGTCGGGGAGCTGTTTTTT. The V call is TRBV5-1, the J call TRBJ2-2; the D gene is possibly TRBD2 (5 bases). Germline V gives CDR1 SGHRS, CDR2 YFSETQ. The V end lost 0 bases, the J end lost 7 bases, and 10 bases lay between the germline ends. The CDR3 is 14 residues long.